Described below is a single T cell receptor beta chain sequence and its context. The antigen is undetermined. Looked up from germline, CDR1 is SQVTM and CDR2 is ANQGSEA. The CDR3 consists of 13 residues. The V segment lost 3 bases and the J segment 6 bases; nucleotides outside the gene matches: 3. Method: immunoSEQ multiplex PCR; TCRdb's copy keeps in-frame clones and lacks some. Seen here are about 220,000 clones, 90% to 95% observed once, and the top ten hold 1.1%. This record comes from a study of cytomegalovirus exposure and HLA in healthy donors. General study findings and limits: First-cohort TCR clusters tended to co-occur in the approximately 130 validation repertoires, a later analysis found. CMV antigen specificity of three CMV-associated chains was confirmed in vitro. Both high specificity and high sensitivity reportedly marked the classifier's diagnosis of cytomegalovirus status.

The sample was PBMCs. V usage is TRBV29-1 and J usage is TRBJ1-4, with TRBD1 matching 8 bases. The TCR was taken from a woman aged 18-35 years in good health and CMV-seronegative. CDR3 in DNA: TGCAGCGTTGAGGGGACAGGAGATGAAAAACTGTTTTTT. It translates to CSVEGTGDEKLFF.